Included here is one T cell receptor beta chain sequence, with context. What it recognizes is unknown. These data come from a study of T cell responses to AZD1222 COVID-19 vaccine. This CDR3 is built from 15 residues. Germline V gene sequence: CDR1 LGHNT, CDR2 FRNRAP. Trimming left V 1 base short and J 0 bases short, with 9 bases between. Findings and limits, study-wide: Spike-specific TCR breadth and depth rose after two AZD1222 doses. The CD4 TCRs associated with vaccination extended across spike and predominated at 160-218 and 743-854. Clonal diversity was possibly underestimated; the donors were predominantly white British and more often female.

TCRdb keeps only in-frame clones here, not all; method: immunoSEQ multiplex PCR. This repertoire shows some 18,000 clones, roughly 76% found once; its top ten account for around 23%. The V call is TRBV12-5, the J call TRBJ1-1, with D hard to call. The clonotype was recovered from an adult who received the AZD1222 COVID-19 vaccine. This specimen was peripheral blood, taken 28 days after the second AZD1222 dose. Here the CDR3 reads CASGLGSGLNTEAFF. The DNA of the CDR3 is TGTGCTAGTGGTTTGGGTTCAGGACTGAACACTGAAGCTTTCTTT.